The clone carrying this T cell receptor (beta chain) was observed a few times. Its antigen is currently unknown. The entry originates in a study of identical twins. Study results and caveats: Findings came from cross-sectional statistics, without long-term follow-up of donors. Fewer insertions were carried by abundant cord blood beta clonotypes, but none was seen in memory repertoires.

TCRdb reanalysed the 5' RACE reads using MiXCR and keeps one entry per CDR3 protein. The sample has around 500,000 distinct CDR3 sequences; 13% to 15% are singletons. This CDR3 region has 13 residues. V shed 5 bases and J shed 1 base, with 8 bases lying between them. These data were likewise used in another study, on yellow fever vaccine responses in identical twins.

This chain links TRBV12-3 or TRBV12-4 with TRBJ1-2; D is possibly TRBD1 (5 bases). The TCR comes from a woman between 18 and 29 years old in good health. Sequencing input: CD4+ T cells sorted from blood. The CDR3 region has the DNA TGTGCCAGCAGTGGGACTCTTAACTATGGCTACACCTTC. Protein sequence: CASSGTLNYGYTF.